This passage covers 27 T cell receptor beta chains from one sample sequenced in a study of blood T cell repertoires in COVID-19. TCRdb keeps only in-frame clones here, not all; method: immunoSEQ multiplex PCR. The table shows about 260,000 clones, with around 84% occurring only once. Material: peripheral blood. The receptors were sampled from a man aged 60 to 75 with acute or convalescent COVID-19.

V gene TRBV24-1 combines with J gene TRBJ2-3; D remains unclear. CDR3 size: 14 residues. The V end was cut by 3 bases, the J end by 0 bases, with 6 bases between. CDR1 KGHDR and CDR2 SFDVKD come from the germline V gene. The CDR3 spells CATSDVGSTDTQYF. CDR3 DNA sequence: TGTGCCACCAGTGATGTCGGGAGCACAGATACGCAGTATTTT.

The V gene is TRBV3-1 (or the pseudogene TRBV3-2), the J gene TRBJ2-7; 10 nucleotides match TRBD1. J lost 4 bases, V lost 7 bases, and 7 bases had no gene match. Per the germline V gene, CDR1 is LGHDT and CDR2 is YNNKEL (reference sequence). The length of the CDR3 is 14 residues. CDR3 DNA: TGTGCCAGCACCCTCGGGACAGGGGCATACGAGCAGTACTTC. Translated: CASTLGTGAYEQYF.

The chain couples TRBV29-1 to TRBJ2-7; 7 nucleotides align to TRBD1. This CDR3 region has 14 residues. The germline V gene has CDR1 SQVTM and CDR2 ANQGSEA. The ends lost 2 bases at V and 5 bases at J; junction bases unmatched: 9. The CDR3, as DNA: TGCAGCGTTGAACAAGGACAGGACTCTGACGAGCAGTACTTC. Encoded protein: CSVEQGQDSDEQYF.

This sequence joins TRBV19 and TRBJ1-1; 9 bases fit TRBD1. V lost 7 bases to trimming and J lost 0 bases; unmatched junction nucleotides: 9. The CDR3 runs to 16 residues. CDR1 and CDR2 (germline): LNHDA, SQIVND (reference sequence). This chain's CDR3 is CASTQQGAGMNTEAFF. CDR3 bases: TGTGCCAGTACCCAACAGGGGGCCGGAATGAACACTGAAGCTTTCTTT.

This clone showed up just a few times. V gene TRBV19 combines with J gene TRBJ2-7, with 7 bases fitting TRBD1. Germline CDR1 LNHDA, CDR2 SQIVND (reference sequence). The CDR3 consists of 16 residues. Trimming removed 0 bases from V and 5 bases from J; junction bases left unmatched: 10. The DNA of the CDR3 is TGTGCCAGTAGTATAGATGGTGGCAGGGGGTCACACGAGCAGTACTTC. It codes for CASSIDGGRGSHEQYF.

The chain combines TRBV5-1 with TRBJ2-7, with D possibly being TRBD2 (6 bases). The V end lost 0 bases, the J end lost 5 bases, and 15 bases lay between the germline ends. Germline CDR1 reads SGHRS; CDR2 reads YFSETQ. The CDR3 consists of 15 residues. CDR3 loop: CASSLAPLRGDEQYF. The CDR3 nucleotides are TGCGCCAGCAGCTTGGCCCCTCTCCGCGGGGACGAGCAGTACTTC.

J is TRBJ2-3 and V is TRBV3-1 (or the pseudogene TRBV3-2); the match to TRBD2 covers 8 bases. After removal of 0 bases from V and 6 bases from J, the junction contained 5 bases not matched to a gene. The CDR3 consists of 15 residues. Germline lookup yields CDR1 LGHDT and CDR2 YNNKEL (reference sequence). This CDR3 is CASSQEEREGDTQYF. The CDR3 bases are TGTGCCAGCAGCCAAGAGGAACGGGAGGGGGATACGCAGTATTTT.

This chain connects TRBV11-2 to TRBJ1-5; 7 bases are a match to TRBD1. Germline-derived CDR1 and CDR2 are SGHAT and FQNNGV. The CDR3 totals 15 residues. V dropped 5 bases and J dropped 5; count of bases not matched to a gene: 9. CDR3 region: CASSHWRGQDQPQHF. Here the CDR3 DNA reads TGTGCCAGCAGCCACTGGAGAGGACAGGATCAGCCCCAGCATTTT.

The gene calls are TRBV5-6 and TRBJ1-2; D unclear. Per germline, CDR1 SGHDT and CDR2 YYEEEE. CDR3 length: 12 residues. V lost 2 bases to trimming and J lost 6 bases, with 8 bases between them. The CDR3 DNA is TGTGCCAGCAGCTTCGGGTCCAATGGCTACACCTTC. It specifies CASSFGSNGYTF.

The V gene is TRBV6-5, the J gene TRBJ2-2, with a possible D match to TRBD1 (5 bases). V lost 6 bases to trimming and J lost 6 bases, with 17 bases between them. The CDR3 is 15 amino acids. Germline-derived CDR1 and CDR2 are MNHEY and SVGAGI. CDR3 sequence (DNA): TGTGCCAGCAGCCTCAGGGAAGTAATGGCCGGGGAGCTGTTTTTT. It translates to CASSLREVMAGELFF.

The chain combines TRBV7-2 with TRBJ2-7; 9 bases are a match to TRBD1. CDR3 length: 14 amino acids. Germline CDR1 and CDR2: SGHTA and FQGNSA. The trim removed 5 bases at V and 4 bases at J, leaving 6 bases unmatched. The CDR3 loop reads CASSIQGAGYEQYF. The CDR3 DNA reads TGTGCCAGCAGCATACAGGGGGCCGGGTACGAGCAGTACTTC.

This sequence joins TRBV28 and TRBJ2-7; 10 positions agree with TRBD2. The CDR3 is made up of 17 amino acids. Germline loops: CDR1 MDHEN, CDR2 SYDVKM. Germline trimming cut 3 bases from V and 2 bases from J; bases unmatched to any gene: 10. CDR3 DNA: TGTGCCAGCAGTTTCCTAGCGGGAGATGTAGCCCCCTACGAGCAGTACTTC. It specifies CASSFLAGDVAPYEQYF.

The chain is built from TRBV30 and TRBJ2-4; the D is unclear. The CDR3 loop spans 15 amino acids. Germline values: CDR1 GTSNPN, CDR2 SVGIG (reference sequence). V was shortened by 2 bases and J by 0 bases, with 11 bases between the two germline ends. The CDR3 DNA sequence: TGTGCCTGGAGTCACCTTGGGCTAGCCAAAAACATTCAGTACTTC. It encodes CAWSHLGLAKNIQYF.

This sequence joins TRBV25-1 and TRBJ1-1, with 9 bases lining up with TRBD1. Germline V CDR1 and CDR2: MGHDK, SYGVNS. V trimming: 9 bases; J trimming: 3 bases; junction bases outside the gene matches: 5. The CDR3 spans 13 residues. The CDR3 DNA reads TGTGCCAGTTTCCGGACAGGGGACACTGAAGCTTTCTTT. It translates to CASFRTGDTEAFF.

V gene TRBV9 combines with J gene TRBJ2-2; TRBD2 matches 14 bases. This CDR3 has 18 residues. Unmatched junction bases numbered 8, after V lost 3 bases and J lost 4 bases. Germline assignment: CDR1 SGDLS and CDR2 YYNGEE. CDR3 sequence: CASSARLAGGPGTGELFF. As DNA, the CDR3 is TGTGCCAGCAGCGCCCGACTAGCGGGGGGGCCGGGCACCGGGGAGCTGTTTTTT.

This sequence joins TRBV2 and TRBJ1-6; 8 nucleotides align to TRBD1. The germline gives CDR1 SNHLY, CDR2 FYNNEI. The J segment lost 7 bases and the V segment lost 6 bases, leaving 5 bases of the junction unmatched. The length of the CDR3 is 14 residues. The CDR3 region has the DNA TGTGCCAGCAGCGGACAGGGTCGGAATTCACCCCTCCACTTT. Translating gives CASSGQGRNSPLHF.

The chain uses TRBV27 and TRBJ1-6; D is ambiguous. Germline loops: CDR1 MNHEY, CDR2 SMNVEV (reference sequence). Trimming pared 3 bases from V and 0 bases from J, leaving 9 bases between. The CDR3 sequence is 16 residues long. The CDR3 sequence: CASSLGGSSYNSPLHF. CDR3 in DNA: TGTGCCAGCAGTTTGGGAGGGAGCTCCTATAATTCACCCCTCCACTTT.

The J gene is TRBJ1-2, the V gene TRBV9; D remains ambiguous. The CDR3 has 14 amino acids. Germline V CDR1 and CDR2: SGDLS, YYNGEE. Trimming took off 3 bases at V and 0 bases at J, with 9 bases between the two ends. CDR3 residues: CASSDTSSNYGYTF. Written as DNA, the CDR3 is TGTGCCAGCAGCGACACCTCTTCTAACTATGGCTACACCTTC.

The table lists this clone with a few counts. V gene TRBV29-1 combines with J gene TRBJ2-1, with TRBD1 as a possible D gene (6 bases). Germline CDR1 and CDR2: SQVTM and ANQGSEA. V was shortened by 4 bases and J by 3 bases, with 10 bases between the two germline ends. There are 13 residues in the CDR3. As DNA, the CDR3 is TGCAGCGTTGCATACAGGGACTACAATGAGCAGTTCTTC. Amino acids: CSVAYRDYNEQFF.

The CDR3 here is CASSKSPGTSSHEQFF. Written as DNA, the CDR3 is TGTGCCAGCAGTAAATCCCCCGGGACTAGCTCCCATGAGCAGTTCTTC. The chain carries TRBV6-2 or TRBV6-3 and TRBJ2-1, with 9 bases fitting TRBD2. CDR3 length: 16 residues. The junction had 13 bases not matched to a gene; V was cut back by 5 bases and J by 8 bases. CDR1 and CDR2 from the germline V gene are MNHEY and SVGEGT.

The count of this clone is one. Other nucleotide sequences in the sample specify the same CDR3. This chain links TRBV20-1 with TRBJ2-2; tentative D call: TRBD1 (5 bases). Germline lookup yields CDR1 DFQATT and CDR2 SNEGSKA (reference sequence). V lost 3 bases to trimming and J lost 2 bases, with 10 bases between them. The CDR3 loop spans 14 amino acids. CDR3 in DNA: TGCAGTGCTAGTTTTCAGGGAAACACCGGGGAGCTGTTTTTT. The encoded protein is CSASFQGNTGELFF.

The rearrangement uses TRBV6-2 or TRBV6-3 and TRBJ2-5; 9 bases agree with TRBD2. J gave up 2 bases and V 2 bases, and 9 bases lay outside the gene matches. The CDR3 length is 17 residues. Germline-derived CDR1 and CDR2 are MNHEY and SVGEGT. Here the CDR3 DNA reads TGTGCCAGCAGTTACGGGCGGACTAGCGCAACTCAAGAGACCCAGTACTTC. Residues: CASSYGRTSATQETQYF.

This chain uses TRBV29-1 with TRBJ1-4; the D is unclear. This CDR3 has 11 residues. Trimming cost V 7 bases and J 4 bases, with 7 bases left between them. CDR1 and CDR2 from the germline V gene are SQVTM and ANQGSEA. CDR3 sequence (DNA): TGCAGCGCTGCTAATAATGAAAAACTGTTTTTT. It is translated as CSAANNEKLFF. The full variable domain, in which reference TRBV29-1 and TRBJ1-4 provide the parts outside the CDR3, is SAVISQKPSRDICQRGTSLTIQCQVDSQVTMMFWYRQQPGQSLTLIATANQGSEATYESGFVIDKFPISRPNLTFSTLTVSNMSPEDSSIYLCSAANNEKLFFGSGTQLSVL.

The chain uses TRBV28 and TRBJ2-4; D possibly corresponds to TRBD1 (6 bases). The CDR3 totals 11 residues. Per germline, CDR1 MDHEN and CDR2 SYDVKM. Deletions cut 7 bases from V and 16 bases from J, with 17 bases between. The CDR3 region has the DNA TGTGCCAGCATAAGCAGGGGAGTGAGTTACTTC. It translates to CASISRGVSYF.

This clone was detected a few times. The CDR3 loop is CASSSSLGLAGEQYF. The DNA of the CDR3 is TGCGCCAGCAGCTCTAGCCTCGGACTAGCGGGCGAGCAGTACTTC. V is TRBV5-1 and J is TRBJ2-7; the match to TRBD2 covers 11 bases. With V trimmed by 3 bases and J by 6 bases, 8 bases remained unmatched. The CDR3 extends over 15 amino acids. Germline CDR1 reads SGHRS; CDR2 reads YFSETQ.

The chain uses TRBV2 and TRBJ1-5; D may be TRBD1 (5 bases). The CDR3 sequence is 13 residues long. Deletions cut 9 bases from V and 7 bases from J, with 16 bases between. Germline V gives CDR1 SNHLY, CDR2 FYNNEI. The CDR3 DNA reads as TGTGCCAGTAGAAGGGGCGCGGGGCAGCCCCAGCATTTT. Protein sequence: CASRRGAGQPQHF.

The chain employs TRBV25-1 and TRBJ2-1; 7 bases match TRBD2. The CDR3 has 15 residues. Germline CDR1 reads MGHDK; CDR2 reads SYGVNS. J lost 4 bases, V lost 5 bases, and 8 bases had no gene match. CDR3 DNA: TGTGCCAGCAGTCCCCTGGGGGGGTTTTACAATGAGCAGTTCTTC. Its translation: CASSPLGGFYNEQFF.